This T cell receptor beta chain is from a study of blood T cells in healthy people across ages. V was cut by 1 base and J by 0 bases, with 8 bases left in between. CDR1 is SGHTA, CDR2 FQGNSA, per germline. CDR3 length: 15 amino acids. Using a J-beta primer mix together with a sample-barcoded 5' primer, a second PCR was run for about 6 to 11 cycles. TCRdb analysed the 5' RACE reads with MiXCR anew, one entry per CDR3 protein. The top ten clones hold around 24% of a sample with about 760,000 distinct CDR3 sequences, about 61% of them seen once. Each sample yielded at least 5 micrograms of PBMC total RNA.

The V gene is TRBV7-2, the J gene TRBJ2-3, with unresolved D. The TCR originated in a man between 35 and 55 years old in good health. Specimen: blood. The CDR3 sequence is CASSLDQASTDTQYF. CDR3 sequence (DNA): TGTGCCAGCAGCTTAGATCAGGCGAGCACAGATACGCAGTATTTT.